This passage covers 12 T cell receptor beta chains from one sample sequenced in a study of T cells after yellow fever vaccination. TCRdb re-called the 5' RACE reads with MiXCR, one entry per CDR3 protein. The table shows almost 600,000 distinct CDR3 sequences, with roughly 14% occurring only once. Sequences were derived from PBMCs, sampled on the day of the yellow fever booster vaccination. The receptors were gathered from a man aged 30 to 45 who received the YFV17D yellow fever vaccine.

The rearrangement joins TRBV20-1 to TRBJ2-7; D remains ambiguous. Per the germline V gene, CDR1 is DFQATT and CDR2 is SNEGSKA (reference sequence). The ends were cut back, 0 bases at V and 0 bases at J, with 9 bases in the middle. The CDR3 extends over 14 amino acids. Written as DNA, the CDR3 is TGCAGTGCTAGAGATCCCCCCCCCTCCTACGAGCAGTACTTC. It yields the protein CSARDPPPSYEQYF.

CDR3 region: CSASRAGGPIDTQYF. The CDR3 nucleotides read TGCAGTGCTAGCAGAGCGGGAGGGCCTATAGATACGCAGTATTTT. This chain links TRBV20-1 with TRBJ2-3; 10 nucleotides line up with TRBD2. With V trimmed by 3 bases and J by 5 bases, 8 bases remained unmatched. Germline-derived CDR1 and CDR2 are DFQATT and SNEGSKA (reference sequence). This CDR3 is 15 amino acids long.

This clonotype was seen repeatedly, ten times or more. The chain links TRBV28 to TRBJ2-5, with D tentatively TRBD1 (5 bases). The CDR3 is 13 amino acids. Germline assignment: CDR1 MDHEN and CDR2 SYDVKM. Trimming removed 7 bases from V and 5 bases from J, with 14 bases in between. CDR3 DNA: TGTGCCAGCAACTTTAGGGGTAGCGAGACCCAGTACTTC. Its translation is CASNFRGSETQYF.

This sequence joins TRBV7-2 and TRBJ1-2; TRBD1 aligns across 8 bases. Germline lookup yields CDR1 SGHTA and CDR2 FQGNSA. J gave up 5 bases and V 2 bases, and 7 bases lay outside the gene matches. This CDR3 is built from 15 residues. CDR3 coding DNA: TGTGCCAGCAGCTTAAGGACGGGACAGGAGTATGGCTACACCTTC. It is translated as CASSLRTGQEYGYTF.

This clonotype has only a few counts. The CDR3 DNA reads as TGCAGTGCTCGGGAGGGACTAGCTTACAATGAGCAGTTCTTC. Its protein product is CSAREGLAYNEQFF. The chain couples TRBV20-1 to TRBJ2-1; 9 bases are a match to TRBD2. J lost 4 bases, V lost 5 bases, and 6 bases had no gene match. Germline V lookup: CDR1 DFQATT, CDR2 SNEGSKA (reference sequence). The CDR3 is 14 amino acids.

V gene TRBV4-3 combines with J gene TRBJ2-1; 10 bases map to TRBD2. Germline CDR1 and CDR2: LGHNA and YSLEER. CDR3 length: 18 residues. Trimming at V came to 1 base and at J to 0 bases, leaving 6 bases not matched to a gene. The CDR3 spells CASSQGPAGGLSYNEQFF. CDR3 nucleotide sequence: TGCGCCAGCAGCCAAGGGCCAGCGGGAGGGCTCTCCTACAATGAGCAGTTCTTC.

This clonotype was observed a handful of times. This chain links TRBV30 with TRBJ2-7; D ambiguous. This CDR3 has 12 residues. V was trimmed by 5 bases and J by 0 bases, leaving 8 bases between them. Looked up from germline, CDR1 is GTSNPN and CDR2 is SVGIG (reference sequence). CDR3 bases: TGTGCCTGGGATTTCGCCTCCTACGAGCAGTACTTC. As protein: CAWDFASYEQYF.

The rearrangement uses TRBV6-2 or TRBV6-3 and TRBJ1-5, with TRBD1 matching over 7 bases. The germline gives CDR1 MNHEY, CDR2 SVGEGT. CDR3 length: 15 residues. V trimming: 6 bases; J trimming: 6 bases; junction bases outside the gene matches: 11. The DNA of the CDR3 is TGTGCCAGCAGGCCGACAGGGATCATGGGTCAGCCCCAGCATTTT. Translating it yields CASRPTGIMGQPQHF.

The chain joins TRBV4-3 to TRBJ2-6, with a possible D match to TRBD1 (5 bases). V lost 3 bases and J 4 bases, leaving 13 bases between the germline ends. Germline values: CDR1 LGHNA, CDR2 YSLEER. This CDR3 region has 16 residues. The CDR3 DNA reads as TGCGCCAGCAGCCACTCGAACAGGTTAGGGGCCAACGTCCTGACTTTC. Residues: CASSHSNRLGANVLTF.

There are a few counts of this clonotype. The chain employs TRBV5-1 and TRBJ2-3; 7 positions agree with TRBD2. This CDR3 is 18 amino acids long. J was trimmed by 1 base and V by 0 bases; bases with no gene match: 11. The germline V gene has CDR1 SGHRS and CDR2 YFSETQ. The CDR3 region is CASSLAPWGGRGTDTQYF. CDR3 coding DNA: TGCGCCAGCAGCTTGGCCCCCTGGGGCGGGAGAGGCACAGATACGCAGTATTTT.

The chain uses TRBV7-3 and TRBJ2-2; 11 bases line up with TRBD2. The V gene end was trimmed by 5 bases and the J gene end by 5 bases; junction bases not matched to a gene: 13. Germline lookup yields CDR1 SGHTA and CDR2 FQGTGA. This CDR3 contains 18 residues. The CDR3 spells CASSPNWRLAGLTGELFF. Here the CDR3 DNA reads TGTGCCAGCAGCCCCAATTGGAGACTAGCGGGATTAACCGGGGAGCTGTTTTTT.

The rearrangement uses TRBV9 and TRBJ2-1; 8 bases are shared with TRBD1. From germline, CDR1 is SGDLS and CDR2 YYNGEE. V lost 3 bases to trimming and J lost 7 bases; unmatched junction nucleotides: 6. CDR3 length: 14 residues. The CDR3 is CASSGRTGFNEQFF. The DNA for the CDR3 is TGTGCCAGCAGCGGTCGGACAGGGTTTAATGAGCAGTTCTTC. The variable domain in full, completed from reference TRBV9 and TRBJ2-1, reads DSGVTQTPKHLITATGQRVTLRCSPRSGDLSVYWYQQSLDQGLQFLIQYYNGEERAKGNILERFSAQQFPDLHSELNLSSLELGDSALYFCASSGRTGFNEQFFGPGTRLTVL.